These 14 T cell receptor beta chains came from one sample sequenced in a study of radiotherapy plus CTLA-4 blockade in lung cancer. Some clones are missing from TCRdb's copy, which holds only in-frame ones; the method was immunoSEQ multiplex PCR. The sample lists 45,000 to 55,000 clones, around four fifths occurring once. Sample: peripheral blood, taken from a patient treated with radiotherapy plus ipilimumab. Receptors were obtained from a human donor with non-small cell lung cancer who had a partial response to radiotherapy plus ipilimumab.

V and J are TRBV5-4 and TRBJ1-1; 9 bases align to TRBD1. Germline CDR1 and CDR2: SGHNT and YYREEE (reference sequence). CDR3 length: 14 amino acids. Losses at the gene ends were 2 bases for V and 4 bases for J; bases not matched to a gene: 3. The chain's CDR3 is CASSLQGALTEAFF. The CDR3 region has the DNA TGTGCCAGCAGCTTACAGGGGGCGCTCACTGAAGCTTTCTTT.

This chain connects TRBV11-2 to TRBJ2-2; the match to TRBD1 covers 8 bases. This CDR3 is built from 15 residues. Germline assignment: CDR1 SGHAT and CDR2 FQNNGV. Trimming at V came to 5 bases and at J to 6 bases, leaving 8 bases not matched to a gene. The CDR3 here is CASSPGQVRSGELFF. As DNA, the CDR3 is TGTGCCAGCAGCCCGGGACAGGTTAGATCCGGGGAGCTGTTTTTT.

This sequence joins TRBV4-1 and TRBJ1-4, with D possibly being TRBD1 (6 bases). In germline, CDR1 is MGHRA, CDR2 YSYEKL. The CDR3 sequence is 14 residues long. V was pared by 1 base and J by 6 bases, with 9 bases between. CDR3 in amino acids: CASSQVRGDEKLFF. The DNA of the CDR3 is TGCGCCAGCAGCCAAGTCAGGGGTGATGAAAAACTGTTTTTT.

This clone was seen only a few times. The chain links TRBV4-1 to TRBJ2-7, with TRBD1 identical over 7 bases. The V and J ends lost 2 bases and 0 bases, in that order; junction bases with no gene match: 7. Germline V lookup: CDR1 MGHRA, CDR2 YSYEKL. The CDR3 length is 16 residues. DNA for the CDR3: TGCGCCAGCAGCCAAAGGTCGGACAGGAGCTCCTACGAGCAGTACTTC. Its translation: CASSQRSDRSSYEQYF.

The chain uses TRBV9 and TRBJ2-7; D might be TRBD2 (5 bases). Germline-derived CDR1 and CDR2 are SGDLS and YYNGEE. CDR3 size: 14 residues. The ends were cut back, 0 bases at V and 0 bases at J, with 7 bases in the middle. The CDR3 here is CASSVEGSSYEQYF. As DNA, the CDR3 is TGTGCCAGCAGCGTAGAAGGGAGCTCCTACGAGCAGTACTTC.

This clone came up a few times. V and J are TRBV15 and TRBJ2-5; 8 positions agree with TRBD1. Germline V CDR1 and CDR2: LNHNV, YYDKDF (reference sequence). This CDR3 is 14 amino acids long. J gave up 3 bases and V 9 bases, and 9 bases lay outside the gene matches. In nucleotides, the CDR3 is TGTGCCACGGCACCGGACAGGGTTGAAGAGACCCAGTACTTC. Amino acid sequence: CATAPDRVEETQYF.

The sample holds one count of this clone. The chain employs TRBV18 and TRBJ1-2; tentative D call: TRBD1 (6 bases). Deletions cut 2 bases from V and 6 bases from J, with 10 bases between. This CDR3 contains 13 residues. In germline, CDR1 is KGHSH, CDR2 LQKENI. CDR3 residues: CASSPSGVDGYTF. The CDR3 DNA sequence: TGTGCCAGCTCACCATCAGGGGTTGATGGCTACACCTTC.

This chain connects TRBV30 to TRBJ1-1; 7 nucleotides match TRBD1. The length of the CDR3 is 14 residues. Germline loops: CDR1 GTSNPN, CDR2 SVGIG (reference sequence). V shed 5 bases, J shed 0 bases, and the junction held 6 bases outside the gene matches. This CDR3 is CAWGTGVMNTEAFF. The DNA of the CDR3 is TGTGCCTGGGGCACAGGGGTTATGAACACTGAAGCTTTCTTT. The variable domain in full, completed from reference TRBV30 and TRBJ1-1, reads SQTIHQWPATLVQPVGSPLSLECTVEGTSNPNLYWYRQAAGRGLQLLFYSVGIGQISSEVPQNLSASRPQDRQFILSSKKLLLSDSGFYLCAWGTGVMNTEAFFGQGTRLTVV.

The gene calls are TRBV5-1 and TRBJ2-7; TRBD2 agrees at 9 bases. The trim removed 4 bases at V and 3 bases at J, leaving 5 bases unmatched. Germline CDR1 reads SGHRS; CDR2 reads YFSETQ. The CDR3 has 14 amino acids. The CDR3, as DNA: TGCGCCAGCAGCGTGGGACTAGCTAACTACGAGCAGTACTTC. Residues: CASSVGLANYEQYF.

The CDR3, as DNA: TGTGCCAGTAGTATCCCTGGACAGGGAGGCAACTATGGCTACACCTTC. Protein sequence: CASSIPGQGGNYGYTF. The chain has TRBV19 and TRBJ1-2; 8 positions match TRBD1. V gave up 3 bases and J gave up 2 bases; unmatched junction bases: 8. CDR1 is LNHDA and CDR2 is SQIVND in the germline V gene (reference sequence). The CDR3 totals 16 residues.

In DNA, the CDR3 is TGTGCCAGCAGACCTCTAGCGGGGGGGCTGTTTGAGCAGTTCTTC. It translates to CASRPLAGGLFEQFF. The rearrangement uses TRBV7-2 and TRBJ2-1; 12 bases are a match to TRBD2. The CDR3 totals 15 residues. J was trimmed by 9 bases and V by 6 bases; bases with no gene match: 9. Per germline, CDR1 SGHTA and CDR2 FQGNSA.

By sample share, this clone is medium-sized (0.01 to 0.1%). The chain couples TRBV7-9 to TRBJ1-1, with no clear D. Trimming took 5 bases from V and 0 from J, leaving 4 bases between them. This CDR3 is 12 amino acids long. Germline loops: CDR1 SEHNR, CDR2 FQNEAQ (reference sequence). In DNA form, the CDR3 reads TGTGCCAGCAGCATTATGAACACTGAAGCTTTCTTT. Its protein is CASSIMNTEAFF.

This clone counts as medium-sized (0.01 to 0.1%). This sequence joins TRBV6-5 and TRBJ1-2, with 9 bases fitting TRBD1. CDR3 length equals 14 residues. Trimming at V came to 2 bases and at J to 6 bases, leaving 4 bases not matched to a gene. Looked up from germline, CDR1 is MNHEY and CDR2 is SVGAGI. The CDR3 protein is CASSYRTGVHGYTF. The CDR3 nucleotides are TGTGCCAGCAGTTACCGGACAGGGGTTCATGGCTACACCTTC.

J is TRBJ2-2 and V is TRBV11-3; 11 nucleotides line up with TRBD1. V lost 1 base, J lost 3 bases, and 4 bases stayed unmatched. CDR3 length: 17 amino acids. Germline CDR1 SGHNT, CDR2 YENEEA. The CDR3 is CASSLGWGQGDTGELFF. CDR3 DNA: TGTGCCAGCAGCTTAGGCTGGGGACAGGGGGACACCGGGGAGCTGTTTTTT.